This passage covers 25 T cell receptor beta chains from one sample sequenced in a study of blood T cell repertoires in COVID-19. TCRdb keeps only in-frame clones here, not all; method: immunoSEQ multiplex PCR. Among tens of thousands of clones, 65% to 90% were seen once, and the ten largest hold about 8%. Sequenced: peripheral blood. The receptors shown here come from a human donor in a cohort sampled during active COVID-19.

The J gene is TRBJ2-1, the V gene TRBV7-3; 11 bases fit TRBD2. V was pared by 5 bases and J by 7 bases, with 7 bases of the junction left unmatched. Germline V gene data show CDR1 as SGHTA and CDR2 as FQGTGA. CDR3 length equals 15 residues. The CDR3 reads CASSITSGSANEQFF. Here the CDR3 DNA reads TGTGCCAGCAGCATCACTAGCGGGAGCGCGAATGAGCAGTTCTTC.

CDR3 sequence reads: CACYQASNEKLFF. CDR3 in DNA: TGTGCCTGTTATCAGGCCTCTAATGAAAAACTGTTTTTT. The V call is TRBV30, the J call TRBJ1-4; D remains ambiguous. The V gene lost 6 bases and the J gene lost 3 bases, with 11 bases spanning the gap. The CDR3 is 13 residues long. The germline V gene encodes CDR1 GTSNPN and CDR2 SVGIG (reference sequence).

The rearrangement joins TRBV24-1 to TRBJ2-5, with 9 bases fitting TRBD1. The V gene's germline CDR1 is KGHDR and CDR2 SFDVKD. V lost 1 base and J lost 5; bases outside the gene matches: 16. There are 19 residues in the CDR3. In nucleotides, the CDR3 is TGTGCCACCAGTGATTTTTCCGCCAGCATCACAGGGGGCCGTGAGACCCAGTACTTC. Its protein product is CATSDFSASITGGRETQYF.

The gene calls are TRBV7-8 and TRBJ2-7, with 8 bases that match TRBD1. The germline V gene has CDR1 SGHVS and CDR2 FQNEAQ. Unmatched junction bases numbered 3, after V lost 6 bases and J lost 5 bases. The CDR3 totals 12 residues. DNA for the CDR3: TGTGCCAGCAGTTCAGGGGGCCACGAGCAGTACTTC. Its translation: CASSSGGHEQYF. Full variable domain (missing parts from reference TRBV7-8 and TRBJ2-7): GAGVSQSPRYKVAKRGQDVALRCDPISGHVSLFWYQQALGQGPEFLTYFQNEAQLDKSGLPSDRFFAERPEGSVSTLKIQRTQQEDSAVYLCASSSGGHEQYFGPGTRLTVT.

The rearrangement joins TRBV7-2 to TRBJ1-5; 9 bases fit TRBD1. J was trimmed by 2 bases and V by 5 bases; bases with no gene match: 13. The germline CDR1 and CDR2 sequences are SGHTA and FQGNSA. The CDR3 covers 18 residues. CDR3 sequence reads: CASSPAPYRGRGNQPQHF. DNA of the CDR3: TGTGCCAGCAGCCCCGCCCCCTACAGGGGGCGAGGCAATCAGCCCCAGCATTTT.

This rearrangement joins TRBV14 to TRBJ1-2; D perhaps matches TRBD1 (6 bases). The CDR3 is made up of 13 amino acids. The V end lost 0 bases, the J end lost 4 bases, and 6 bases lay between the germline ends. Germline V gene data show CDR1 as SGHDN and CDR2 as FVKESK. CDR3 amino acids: CASSQEQGYGYTF. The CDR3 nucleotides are TGTGCCAGCAGCCAAGAACAGGGCTATGGCTACACCTTC. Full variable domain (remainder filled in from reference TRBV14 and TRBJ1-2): EAGVTQFPSHSVIEKGQTVTLRCDPISGHDNLYWYRRVMGKEIKFLLHFVKESKQDESGMPNNRFLAERTGGTYSTLKVQPAELEDSGVYFCASSQEQGYGYTFGSGTRLTVV.

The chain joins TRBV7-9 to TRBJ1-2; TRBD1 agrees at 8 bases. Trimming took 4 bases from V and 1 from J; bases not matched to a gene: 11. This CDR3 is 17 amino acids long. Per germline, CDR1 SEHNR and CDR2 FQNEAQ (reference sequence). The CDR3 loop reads CASSSTRPTGVNYGYTF. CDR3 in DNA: TGTGCCAGCAGCTCAACAAGACCGACAGGGGTTAACTATGGCTACACCTTC.

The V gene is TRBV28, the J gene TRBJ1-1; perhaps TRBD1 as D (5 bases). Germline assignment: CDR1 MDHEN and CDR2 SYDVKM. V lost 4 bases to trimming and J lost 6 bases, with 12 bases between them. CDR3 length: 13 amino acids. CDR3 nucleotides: TGTGCCAGCAGTTGGACATCCCGGGCTGAAGCTTTCTTT. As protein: CASSWTSRAEAFF.

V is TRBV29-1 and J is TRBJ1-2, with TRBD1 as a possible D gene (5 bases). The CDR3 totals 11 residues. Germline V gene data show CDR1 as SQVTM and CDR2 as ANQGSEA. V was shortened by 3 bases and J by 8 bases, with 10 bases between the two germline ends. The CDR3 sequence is CSVELRGGYTF. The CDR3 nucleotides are TGCAGCGTTGAGCTCCGGGGGGGCTACACCTTC.

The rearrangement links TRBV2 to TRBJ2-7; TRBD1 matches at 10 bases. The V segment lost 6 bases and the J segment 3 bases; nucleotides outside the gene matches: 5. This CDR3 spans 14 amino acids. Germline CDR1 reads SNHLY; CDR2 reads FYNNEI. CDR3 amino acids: CASRGTGAGYEQYF. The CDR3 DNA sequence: TGTGCCAGCAGGGGGACAGGGGCGGGCTACGAGCAGTACTTC. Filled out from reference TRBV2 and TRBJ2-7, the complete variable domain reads EPEVTQTPSHQVTQMGQEVILRCVPISNHLYFYWYRQILGQKVEFLVSFYNNEISEKSEIFDDQFSVERPDGSNFTLKIRSTKLEDSAMYFCASRGTGAGYEQYFGPGTRLTVT.

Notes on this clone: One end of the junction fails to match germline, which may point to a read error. CDR3 region: CAWSTSGTSGSPAF. DNA for the CDR3: TGTGCCTGGAGTACTTCCGGGACTAGCGGGAGCCCCGCCTTC. The gene calls are TRBV30 and TRBJ2-7, with 14 bases identical to TRBD2. Germline lookup yields CDR1 GTSNPN and CDR2 SVGIG (reference sequence). The CDR3 totals 14 residues.

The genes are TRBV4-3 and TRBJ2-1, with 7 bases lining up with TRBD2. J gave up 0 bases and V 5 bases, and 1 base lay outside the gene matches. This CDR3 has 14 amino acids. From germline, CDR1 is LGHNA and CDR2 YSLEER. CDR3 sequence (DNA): TGCGCCAGCAGCTGGGAGGGCTCCTACAATGAGCAGTTCTTC. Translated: CASSWEGSYNEQFF.

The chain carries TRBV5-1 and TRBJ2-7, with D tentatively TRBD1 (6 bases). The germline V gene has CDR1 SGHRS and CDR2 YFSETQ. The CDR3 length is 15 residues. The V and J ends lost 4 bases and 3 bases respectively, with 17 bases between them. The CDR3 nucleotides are TGCGCCAGCAGCCCGGCCGGGACACCCATCTACGAGCAGTACTTC. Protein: CASSPAGTPIYEQYF. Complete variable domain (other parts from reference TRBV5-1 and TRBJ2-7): KAGVTQTPRYLIKTRGQQVTLSCSPISGHRSVSWYQQTPGQGLQFLFEYFSETQRNKGNFPGRFSGRQFSNSRSEMNVSTLELGDSALYLCASSPAGTPIYEQYFGPGTRLTVT.

The CDR3 DNA is TGCAGCGCCGGGGGGGATCGTTCCTACAATGAGCAGTTCTTC. It is translated as CSAGGDRSYNEQFF. The rearrangement links TRBV29-1 to TRBJ2-1; 8 nucleotides match TRBD2. Germline CDR1 and CDR2: SQVTM and ANQGSEA. This CDR3 spans 14 amino acids. V gave up 7 bases and J gave up 1 base; unmatched junction bases: 6.

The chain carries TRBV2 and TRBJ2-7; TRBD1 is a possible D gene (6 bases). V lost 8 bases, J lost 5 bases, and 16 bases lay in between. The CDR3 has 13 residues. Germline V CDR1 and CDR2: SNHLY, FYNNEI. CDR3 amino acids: CASGEPGVDEQYF. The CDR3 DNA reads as TGTGCCAGCGGAGAGCCAGGGGTCGACGAGCAGTACTTC.

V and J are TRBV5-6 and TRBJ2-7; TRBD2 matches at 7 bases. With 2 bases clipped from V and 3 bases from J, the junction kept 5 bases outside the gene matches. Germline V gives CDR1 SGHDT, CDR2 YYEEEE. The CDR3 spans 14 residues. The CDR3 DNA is TGTGCCAGCAGCTTCCCGACTAGCAGCTACGAGCAGTACTTC. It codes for CASSFPTSSYEQYF.

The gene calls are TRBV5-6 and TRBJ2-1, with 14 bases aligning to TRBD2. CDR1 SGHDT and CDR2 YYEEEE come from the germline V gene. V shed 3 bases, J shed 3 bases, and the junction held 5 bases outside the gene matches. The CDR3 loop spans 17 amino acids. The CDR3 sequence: CASSSGTSGSNYNEQFF. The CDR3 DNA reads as TGTGCCAGCAGCTCCGGGACTAGCGGGAGCAACTACAATGAGCAGTTCTTC.

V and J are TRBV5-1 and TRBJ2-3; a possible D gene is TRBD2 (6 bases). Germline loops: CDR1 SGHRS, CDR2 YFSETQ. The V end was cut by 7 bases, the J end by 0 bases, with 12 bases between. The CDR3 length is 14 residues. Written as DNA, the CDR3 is TGCGCCAGCGGCGGGGCCACTAGCACAGATACGCAGTATTTT. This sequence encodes CASGGATSTDTQYF.

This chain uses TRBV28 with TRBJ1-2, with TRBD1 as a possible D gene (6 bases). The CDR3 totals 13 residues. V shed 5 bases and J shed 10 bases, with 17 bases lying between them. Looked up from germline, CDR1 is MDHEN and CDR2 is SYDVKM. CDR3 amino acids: CASSPYRELPYTF. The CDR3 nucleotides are TGTGCCAGCAGTCCGTACAGGGAACTGCCCTACACCTTC.

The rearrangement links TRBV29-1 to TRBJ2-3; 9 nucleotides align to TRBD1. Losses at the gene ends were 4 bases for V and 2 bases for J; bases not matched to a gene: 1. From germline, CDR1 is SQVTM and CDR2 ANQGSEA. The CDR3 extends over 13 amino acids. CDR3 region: CSVGQGVTDTQYF. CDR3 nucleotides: TGCAGCGTTGGACAGGGGGTCACAGATACGCAGTATTTT.

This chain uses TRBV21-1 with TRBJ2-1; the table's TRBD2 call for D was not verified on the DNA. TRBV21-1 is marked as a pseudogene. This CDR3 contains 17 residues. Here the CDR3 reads CASSKEGGPQLYNEQFF. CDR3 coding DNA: TGTGCCAGCAGCAAAGAAGGAGGGCCCCAATTATACAATGAGCAGTTCTTC.

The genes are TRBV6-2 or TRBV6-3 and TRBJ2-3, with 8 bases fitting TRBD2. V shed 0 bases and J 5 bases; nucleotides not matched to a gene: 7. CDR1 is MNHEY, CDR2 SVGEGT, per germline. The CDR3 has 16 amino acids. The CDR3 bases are TGTGCCAGCAGTTACTCCCGGGAGGGCCCCGAAGATACGCAGTATTTT. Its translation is CASSYSREGPEDTQYF.

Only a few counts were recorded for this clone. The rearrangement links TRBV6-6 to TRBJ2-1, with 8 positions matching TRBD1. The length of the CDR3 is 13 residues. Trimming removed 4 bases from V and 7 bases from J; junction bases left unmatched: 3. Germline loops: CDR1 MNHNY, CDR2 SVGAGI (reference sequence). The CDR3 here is CASSSRDRNEQFF. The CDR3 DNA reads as TGTGCCAGCAGTTCCCGGGACAGGAATGAGCAGTTCTTC.

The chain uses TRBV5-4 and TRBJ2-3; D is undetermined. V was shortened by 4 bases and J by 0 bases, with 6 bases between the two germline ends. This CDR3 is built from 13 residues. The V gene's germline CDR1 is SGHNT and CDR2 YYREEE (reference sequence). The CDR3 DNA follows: TGTGCCAGCAGCGGCCCCAGCACAGATACGCAGTATTTT. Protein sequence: CASSGPSTDTQYF.

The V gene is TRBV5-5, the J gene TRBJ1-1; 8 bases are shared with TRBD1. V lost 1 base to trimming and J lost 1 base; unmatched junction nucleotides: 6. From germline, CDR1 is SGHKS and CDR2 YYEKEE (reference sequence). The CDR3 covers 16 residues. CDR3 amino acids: CASSLTGGAPNTEAFF. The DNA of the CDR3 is TGTGCCAGCAGCTTGACAGGGGGGGCCCCGAACACTGAAGCTTTCTTT.